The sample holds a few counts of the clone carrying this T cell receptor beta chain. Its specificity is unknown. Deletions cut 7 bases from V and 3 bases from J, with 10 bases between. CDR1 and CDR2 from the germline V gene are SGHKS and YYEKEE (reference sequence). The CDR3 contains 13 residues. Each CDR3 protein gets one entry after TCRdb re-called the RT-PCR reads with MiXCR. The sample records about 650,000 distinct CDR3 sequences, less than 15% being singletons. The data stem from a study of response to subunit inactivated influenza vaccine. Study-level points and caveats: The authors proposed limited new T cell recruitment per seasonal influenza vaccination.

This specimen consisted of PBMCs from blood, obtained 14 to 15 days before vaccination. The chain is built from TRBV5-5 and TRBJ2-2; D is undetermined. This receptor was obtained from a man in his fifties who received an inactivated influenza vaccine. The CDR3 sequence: CASALQYTGELFF. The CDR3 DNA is TGTGCCAGCGCTTTGCAGTACACCGGGGAGCTGTTTTTT.